This TCR beta chain was recorded in a study of regulatory T cells in long-lasting Graves disease. Time point in this sample: newly diagnosed GD, antithyroid drugs for less than 3 months. Extracted RNA from PBMCs served as the source of the TCR library. CDR3 regions were amplified by Arm-PCR using iRepertoire HTBI primers to build TCR beta libraries. One entry per CDR3 protein results from TCRdb running MiXCR on the multiplex PCR reads. The sample contains roughly 350,000 distinct CDR3 sequences, 15% to 20% of which appear only once. This clonotype has more than one count but fewer than ten. The germline CDR1 and CDR2 sequences are LNHNV and YYDKDF (reference sequence). V gave up 5 bases and J gave up 7 bases; unmatched junction bases: 5. The CDR3 loop spans 13 amino acids. The sample also formed part of further work on T cells in Graves' hyperthyroidism and ophthalmopathy. That work adds: Most thyroid clonotypes with frequency above 0.001 were detected in blood. A model of 13 V-J features distinguished ophthalmopathy from stable hyperthyroidism.

The chain employs TRBV15 and TRBJ2-3; 8 bases are a match to TRBD2. This sequence was found in a woman younger than 30 with Graves disease. The source material was peripheral blood mononuclear cells (PBMCs), sampled at new diagnosis, from a patient treated with antithyroid drugs. DNA of the CDR3: TGTGCCACCAGCGGAGGACTAGCTCATACGCAGTATTTT. It codes for CATSGGLAHTQYF.